Below are 5 T cell receptor beta chains sequenced from a single sample in a study of T cell responses to AZD1222 COVID-19 vaccine (TCRdb year 2021). Receptor amplification or capture employed the immunoSEQ multiplex PCR assay. TCRdb took this table from immuneACCESS and kept in-frame rearrangements with V and J called. Such tables lack part of the clones; where checked against another copy, unresolved V genes explain under half of the gap, and the rest is unexplained. For this sample there are more than 60,000 clones; about 90% appear just once. Around a sixth of the sample is in the top ten clones. The sample's time point label, in plain terms: baseline before first vaccination. Sequencing was performed on peripheral blood, taken on day 0 of AZD1222 vaccination. The receptor source for this set is an adult in good health.

The chain combines TRBV4-1 with TRBJ2-7, with unresolved D. Trimming took 2 bases from V and 2 from J, leaving 10 bases between them. The germline V gene encodes CDR1 MGHRA and CDR2 YSYEKL. The CDR3 spans 14 residues. CDR3 protein: CASSQWPRTYEQYF. CDR3 DNA sequence: TGCGCCAGCAGCCAATGGCCGAGAACCTACGAGCAGTACTTC.

The J gene is TRBJ1-6, the V gene TRBV7-2; unclear D gene. This CDR3 region has 13 residues. Germline V gene data show CDR1 as SGHTA and CDR2 as FQGNSA. V lost 8 bases, J lost 2 bases, and 7 bases lay in between. The CDR3, as DNA: TGTGCCAGCCGTGTAGCCTATAATTCACCCCTCCACTTT. It yields the protein CASRVAYNSPLHF.

CDR3 nucleotide sequence: TGCGCCAGCAGCCAAGTCGGAGGCGGAAACACCATATATTTT. It codes for CASSQVGGGNTIYF. The chain is built from TRBV4-3 and TRBJ1-3; no reliable D call. There are 14 residues in the CDR3. CDR1 is LGHNA, CDR2 YSLEER, per germline. V was shortened by 1 base and J by 4 bases, with 8 bases between the two germline ends.

In this sample, this clone is medium-sized (0.01 to 0.1%). This specimen includes other DNA sequences encoding the same CDR3. The rearrangement links TRBV5-1 to TRBJ2-1, with 8 bases fitting TRBD2. The CDR3 extends over 14 amino acids. In germline, CDR1 is SGHRS, CDR2 YFSETQ. Unmatched junction bases numbered 1, after V lost 3 bases and J lost 2 bases. The CDR3 nucleotides read TGCGCCAGCAGCTCAGCGGGGGCCTACAATGAGCAGTTCTTC. Translated, it gives CASSSAGAYNEQFF.

V gene TRBV7-2 combines with J gene TRBJ1-5; D is perhaps TRBD1 (5 bases). V was clipped by 1 base and J by 0 bases, with 10 bases between them. The length of the CDR3 is 16 residues. Germline CDR1 is SGHTA and CDR2 is FQGNSA. The CDR3 spells CASSLGGTASNQPQHF. The CDR3 DNA sequence: TGTGCCAGCAGCTTAGGCGGGACGGCTAGCAATCAGCCCCAGCATTTT. Full variable domain (rest looked up from reference TRBV7-2 and TRBJ1-5): GAGVSQSPSNKVTEKGKDVELRCDPISGHTALYWYRQSLGQGLEFLIYFQGNSAPDKSGLPSDRFSAERTGGSVSTLTIQRTQQEDSAVYLCASSLGGTASNQPQHFGDGTRLSIL.